Listed below are T cell receptor beta chains from one sample, sequenced in a study of regulatory and conventional T cells in RAG deficiency. The assay was immunoSEQ multiplex PCR, and TCRdb's table has in-frame clones only and misses some. The table includes under 35,000 clones, roughly three quarters detected once. Another study also made use of these data, one on regulatory T cells.

The sample comprised CD4+ effector T cells sorted from blood. Receptors originate from a human donor in good health. CDR3s leave out the opening cysteine and the closing phenylalanine or tryptophan.

TRBV11-1 ASSQDRAEQY
TRBV6-1 ASSQDFSGNTIY
TRBV28 AICTSLGTAPRNEQF
TRBV11-2 ASSLVALSQETQY
TRBV4-2 ASSQGHRNTEAF
TRBV2 ASSRYIAAETQY
TRBV7-9 ASSSQGALNEKLF
TRBV5-6 ASTTGGLAQY
TRBV28 ASSPGTVTSSYNEQF
TRBV7-2 ASSFKNQPQH
TRBV10-3 ASGRSSGDEQY
TRBV28 ASRDSKRNTGELF
TRBV12-5 ASGSHRQGLNQPQH
TRBV18 ASSPRDRGNSPLH
TRBV7-3 ASSSDRGDEQY
TRBV18 ASSVEGRGLGTEAF
TRBV4-1 ASSQAGGGETQY
TRBV7-9 ASSLGMGHLNSPLH
TRBV12-5 ASRDRHHEQY
TRBV5-1 ASAIPGPQY
TRBV7-6 ASSLDREGTEAF
TRBV2 ASRRQGVDEKLF
TRBV30 AWSVGGARTDTQY
TRBV6-1 ASSDPRRARIYEQF
TRBV2 ASKRGERANVLT
TRBV6-5 ASNNGGLGTGELF
TRBV7-6 ASSQGSRVGEQF
TRBV5-1 ASSSGTVNEKLF
TRBV5-1 ASSFEPGNTGELF
TRBV6-1 ASSELVGYGYT